These T cell receptor beta chains were read from a single sample in a study of technical replicates of blood from a handful of donors. Sequenced by immunoSEQ multiplex PCR; TCRdb stores in-frame clones only, minus some. The sample has tens of thousands of clones; roughly 98% are singletons. Specimen: T cells isolated from PBMCs. These receptors all stem from a human donor in good health. Both conserved end residues are part of each CDR3. The order of the fields is CDR3 length, D gene, V gene, clone size, J gene, CDR3 DNA, CDR3 protein. The D gene is left open where the match is weak. The size field is filled for only some rows; it gives once, few, many or a size class.

13	NA	TRBV25-1	NA	TRBJ1-2	TGTGCCAGCAGGTCAGGATCTCTCTATGGCTACACCTTC	CASRSGSLYGYTF
14	NA	TRBV6-4	NA	TRBJ1-1	TGTGCCAGCAGTGAGATGTTGGGGGGGTCTGAAGCTTTCTTT	CASSEMLGGSEAFF
14	NA	TRBV7-9	NA	TRBJ2-7	TGTGCCAGCTCTCTCCCAGGGTCAACCTACGAGCAGTACTTC	CASSLPGSTYEQYF
15	NA	TRBV4-1	NA	TRBJ2-7	TGCGCCAGCAGCCAAGTGACATCGGTATCCTACGAGCAGTACTTC	CASSQVTSVSYEQYF
15	NA	TRBV6-5	NA	TRBJ2-5	TGTGCCAGCAGTTTCGCCGGCAGGGCTACCGAGACCCAGTACTTC	CASSFAGRATETQYF
14	NA	TRBV19	once	TRBJ1-1	TGTGCCAGTAATCGGGGGGCCACGAACACTGAAGCTTTCTTT	CASNRGATNTEAFF
14	TRBD1	TRBV30	NA	TRBJ2-7	TGTGCCTGGACCCCCGGGACAGGGGGCCACGAGCAGTACTTC	CAWTPGTGGHEQYF
17	NA	TRBV5-1	NA	TRBJ2-5	TGCGCCAGCAGCTTGGGGGCAGGAGGGACGTTTCAAGAGACCCAGTACTTC	CASSLGAGGTFQETQYF
12	NA	TRBV6-1	NA	TRBJ2-7	TGTGCCAGCAGGGACAGCCTTATAGAGCAGTACTTC	CASRDSLIEQYF
15	NA	TRBV9	NA	TRBJ2-4	TGTGCCAGCAGCTCCGGCGGGACAGTTAAAAACATTCAGTACTTC	CASSSGGTVKNIQYF
15	NA	TRBV11-1	NA	TRBJ2-2	TGTGCCAGCAACGTAAAAGTCGGTAATCCCGGGGAGCTGTTTTTT	CASNVKVGNPGELFF
14	NA	TRBV19	NA	TRBJ2-2	TGTGCCAGTACCACTCGCCCGAGCACCGGGGAGCTGTTTTTT	CASTTRPSTGELFF
15	NA	TRBV9	NA	TRBJ1-4	TGTGCCAGCAGCGTAGAGGCAGGGGTGAATGAAAAACTGTTTTTT	CASSVEAGVNEKLFF
16	NA	TRBV9	NA	TRBJ1-3	TGTGCCAGCAGCGCACCGGGACTAAGAGATGGAAACACCATATATTTT	CASSAPGLRDGNTIYF
14	NA	TRBV5-1	NA	TRBJ1-3	TGCGCCAGCAGCTTGGACGCGGGGGGAAACACCATATATTTT	CASSLDAGGNTIYF
13	TRBD2	TRBV28	NA	TRBJ2-1	TGTGCCAGCAGTCAAGGACCGGGACTAGAGCAGTTCTTC	CASSQGPGLEQFF
14	TRBD2	TRBV19	NA	TRBJ2-5	TGTGCCAGTAGTGCAGGACTAGGTGAAGAGACCCAGTACTTC	CASSAGLGEETQYF
10	NA	TRBV20-1	NA	TRBJ1-1	TGCAGTGTGGGGGGGGTAGAAGCTTTCTTT	CSVGGVEAFF
15	TRBD1	TRBV5-1	NA	TRBJ2-3	TGCGCCAGCAGCTCTGGGGACAGCACCGCAGATACGCAGTATTTT	CASSSGDSTADTQYF
14	NA	TRBV27	NA	TRBJ1-2	TGTGCCAGCAGTTTAACCGGGACTAACGATGGCTACACCTTC	CASSLTGTNDGYTF
11	TRBD1	TRBV14	NA	TRBJ2-7	TGTGCCAGGACAGGGACCTACGAGCAGTACTTC	CARTGTYEQYF
13	NA	TRBV2	NA	TRBJ2-1	TGTGCCAGCAGTGGTAATTCCTACAATGAGCAGTTCTTC	CASSGNSYNEQFF
18	NA	TRBV6-4	once	TRBJ2-1	TGTGCCAGCACCCCCGATGGGGCTAGCGCACAACACTACAATGAGCAGTTCTTC	CASTPDGASAQHYNEQFF
15	NA	TRBV27	NA	TRBJ2-2	TGTGCCAGCAGGAATAGAGAGGACTGGACCGGGGAGCTGTTTTTT	CASRNREDWTGELFF
17	TRBD1	TRBV29-1	NA	TRBJ1-4	TGCAGCGTTGCGGGGGACAGGAAAGGGTATACTAATGAAAAACTGTTTTTT	CSVAGDRKGYTNEKLFF
18	NA	TRBV9	NA	TRBJ1-1	TGTGCCAGCAGCGCGGCGGACAGCCAACCCCTCAGGGGCACTGAAGCTTTCTTT	CASSAADSQPLRGTEAFF
16	TRBD1	TRBV7-9	NA	TRBJ2-5	TGTGCCAGCAGCTCTCCTTCCGGACAGGGTGGGGTGGACCAGTACTTC	CASSSPSGQGGVDQYF
14	NA	TRBV27	NA	TRBJ2-5	TGTGCCAGCAGTCCGACTATAATCAAAGAGACCCAGTACTTC	CASSPTIIKETQYF
14	NA	TRBV6-5	NA	TRBJ2-7	TGTGCCAGCAGTTCGCGGAGTTTTCCCTTCGAGCAGTACTTC	CASSSRSFPFEQYF
14	NA	TRBV2	NA	TRBJ1-1	TGTGCCAGCAGGTCAGGTTTGAGTGTATCTGAAGCTTTCTTT	CASRSGLSVSEAFF
12	NA	TRBV13	few	TRBJ1-2	TGTGCCAGCAGCTTAAGATGGGCGGGCTACACCTTC	CASSLRWAGYTF
15	NA	TRBV7-9	NA	TRBJ2-6	TGTGCCAGCAGCTTCGGGAACTCTGGGGCCAACGTCCTGACTTTC	CASSFGNSGANVLTF
15	NA	TRBV14	NA	TRBJ2-5	TGTGCCAGCAGCCAAAGGCAGGCGCTGTCGGAGACCCAGTACTTC	CASSQRQALSETQYF
18	TRBD2	TRBV2	NA	TRBJ2-7	TGTGCCAGCAGGCCGGGACTAGTTAGCTCTTTTACGTCCTACGAGCAGTACTTC	CASRPGLVSSFTSYEQYF
16	NA	TRBV28	NA	TRBJ2-7	TGTGCCAGCAACCCCAGACAGTGGAGCCTAGAGTACGAGCAGTACTTC	CASNPRQWSLEYEQYF
16	TRBD2	TRBV7-6	NA	TRBJ2-1	TGTGCCAGCAGCTTAGTGTCGGGGGGAGAGGGCAATGAGCAGTTCTTC	CASSLVSGGEGNEQFF
16	NA	TRBV6-6	NA	TRBJ2-3	TGTGCCAGCAGTTACTCGAAATCTAGCGGCACAGATACGCAGTATTTT	CASSYSKSSGTDTQYF